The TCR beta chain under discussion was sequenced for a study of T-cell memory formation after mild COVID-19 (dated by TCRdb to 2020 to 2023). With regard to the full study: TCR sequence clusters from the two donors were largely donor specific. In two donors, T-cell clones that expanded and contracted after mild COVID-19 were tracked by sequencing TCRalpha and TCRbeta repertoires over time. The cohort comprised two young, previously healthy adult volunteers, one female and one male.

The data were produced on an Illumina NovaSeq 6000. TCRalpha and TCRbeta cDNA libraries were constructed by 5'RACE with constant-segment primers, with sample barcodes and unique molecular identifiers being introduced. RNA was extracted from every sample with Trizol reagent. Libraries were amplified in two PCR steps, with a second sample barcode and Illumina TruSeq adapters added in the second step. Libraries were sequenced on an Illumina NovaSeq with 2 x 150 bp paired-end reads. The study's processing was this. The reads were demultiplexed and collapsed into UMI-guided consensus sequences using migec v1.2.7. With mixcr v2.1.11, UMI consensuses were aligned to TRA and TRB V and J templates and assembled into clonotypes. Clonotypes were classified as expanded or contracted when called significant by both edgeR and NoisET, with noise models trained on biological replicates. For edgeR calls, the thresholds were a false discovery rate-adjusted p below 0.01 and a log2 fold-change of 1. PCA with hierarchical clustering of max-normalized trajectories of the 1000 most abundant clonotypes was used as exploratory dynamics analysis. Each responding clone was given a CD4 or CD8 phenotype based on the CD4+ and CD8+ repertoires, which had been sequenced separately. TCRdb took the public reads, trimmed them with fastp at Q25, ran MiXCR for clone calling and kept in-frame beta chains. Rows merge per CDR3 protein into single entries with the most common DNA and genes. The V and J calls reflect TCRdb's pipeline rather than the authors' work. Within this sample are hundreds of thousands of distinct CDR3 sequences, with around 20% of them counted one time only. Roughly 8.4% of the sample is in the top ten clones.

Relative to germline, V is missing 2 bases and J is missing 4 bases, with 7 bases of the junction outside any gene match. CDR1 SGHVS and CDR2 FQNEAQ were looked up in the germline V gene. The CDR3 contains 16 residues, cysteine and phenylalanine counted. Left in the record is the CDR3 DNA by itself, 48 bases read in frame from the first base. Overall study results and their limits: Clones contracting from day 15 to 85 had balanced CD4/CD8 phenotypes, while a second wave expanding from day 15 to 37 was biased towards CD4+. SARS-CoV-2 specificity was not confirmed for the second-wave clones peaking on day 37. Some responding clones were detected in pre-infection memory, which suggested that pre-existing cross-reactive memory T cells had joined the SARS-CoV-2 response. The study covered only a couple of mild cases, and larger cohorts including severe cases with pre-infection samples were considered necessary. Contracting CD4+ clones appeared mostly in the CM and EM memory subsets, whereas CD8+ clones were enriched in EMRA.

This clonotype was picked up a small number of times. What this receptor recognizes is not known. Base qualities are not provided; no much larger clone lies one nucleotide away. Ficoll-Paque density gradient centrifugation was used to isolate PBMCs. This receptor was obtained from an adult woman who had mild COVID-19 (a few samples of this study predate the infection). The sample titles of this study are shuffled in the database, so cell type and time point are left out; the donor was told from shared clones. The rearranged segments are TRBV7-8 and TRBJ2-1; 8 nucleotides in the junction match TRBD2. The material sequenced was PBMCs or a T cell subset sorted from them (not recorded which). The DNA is TGTGCCAGCAGCTTATTTGGTAGCGGGGTTTACAATGAGCAGTTCTTC. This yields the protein CASSLFGSGVYNEQFF.